The entry below gives a single T cell receptor (beta chain) sequence along with its context. This sample is drawn from a study of monozygotic twins with inflammatory bowel disease. CDR1 is DFQATT, CDR2 SNEGSKA, per germline (reference sequence). This CDR3 has 14 amino acids. Each CDR3 protein gets one entry in TCRdb, which reprocessed the 5' RACE reads and gives no DNA. The sample holds 400,000 to 500,000 distinct CDR3 sequences. The rearrangement uses TRBV20-1 and TRBJ2-2; TCRdb selects TRBD1, and the lack of DNA leaves this call unchecked. Sample: blood. The source is a human donor with ulcerative colitis or Crohn's disease, or a healthy co-twin of an affected twin (not recorded which). CDR3: CSAGTGRSTGELFF.